These T cell receptor beta chains were read from a single sample in a study of prognosis after radiotherapy for stage I lung cancer. MiXCR, applied by TCRdb to the multiplex PCR reads, yields one record per CDR3 protein. This table has about 14,000 distinct CDR3 sequences, approximately 30% appearing once. The sequencing used PBMCs, collected before or after stereotactic body radiation therapy (not recorded which). Source of these receptors: a donor aged 50 or older with non-small cell lung cancer. Each CDR3 is given with its conserved first and last residue. Each record gives: clone size, V gene, J gene, D gene, CDR3 DNA, CDR3 protein. The D gene is left open where the match is weak. Not all rows give a size; the values are once, few, many and, for expanded clones, a class.

many	TRBV5-5	TRBJ2-3	-	TGTGCCAGCACGGTATGGGGGTACCGCACAGATACGCAGTATTTT	CASTVWGYRTDTQYF
many	TRBV3-1	TRBJ2-1	-	TGTGCCAGCAGCCGGGGCAGGTCCTACAATGAGCAGTTCTTC	CASSRGRSYNEQFF
many	TRBV30	TRBJ1-4	-	TGTGCCTGGAGTGACCCTGCCAAAAAACTGTTTTTT	CAWSDPAKKLFF
once	TRBV6-2/TRBV6-3	TRBJ2-7	-	TGTGCCAGCAGTGTTCAGCCCGGTACTTGTAGCTCCTACGAGCAGTACTTC	CASSVQPGTCSSYEQYF
-	TRBV6-1	TRBJ2-7	-	TGCGCCAGCAGTGTAATTGAGGTAGACGCTACCTACGAGCAGTACTTC	CASSVIEVDATYEQYF
medium-sized	TRBV30	TRBJ2-3	-	TGTGCCTGGAGAGGCCTCGGGGCGTCGGAGGTAGATACGCAGTATTTT	CAWRGLGASEVDTQYF
medium-sized	TRBV5-5	TRBJ2-7	-	TGTGCCAGCAGCTGGGGAAACGAGCAGTACTTC	CASSWGNEQYF
-	TRBV7-9	TRBJ2-1	TRBD2	TGTGCCAGCAGCCTCGGGACTAGCGGGGACAATGAGCAGTTCTTC	CASSLGTSGDNEQFF
many	TRBV4-1	TRBJ2-5	-	TGCGCCAGCAGCCAAGATCGGTGGCGTAGACAGGGACTCTCTGCGATCCTCCAAGAGACCCAGTACTTC	CASSQDRWRRQGLSAILQETQYF
many	TRBV7-2	TRBJ2-7	-	TGTGCCAGCAGCTTAATGGGAAACGAGCAGTACTTC	CASSLMGNEQYF
many	TRBV6-1	TRBJ1-1	TRBD1	TGTGCCAGCAACGACAGGGGCGAAAACACTGAAGCTTTCTTT	CASNDRGENTEAFF
-	TRBV5-1	TRBJ1-1	-	TGCGACAGCAGCTTGGATTGGAACACTGAGGCTTTCTTT	CDSSLDWNTEAFF
many	TRBV6-1	TRBJ1-2	-	TGTGCCAGCAGTGAAGCGTCAAGGGTGTATGGCTACACCTTC	CASSEASRVYGYTF
many	TRBV10-3	TRBJ2-5	-	TGTGCCATCAGGGCGGGACAAGAAGAGACCCAGTACTTC	CAIRAGQEETQYF
many	TRBV7-3	TRBJ2-7	TRBD1	TGTGCCAGCAGCCCAGGACAGGGGTCCTCCTACGAGCAGTACTTC	CASSPGQGSSYEQYF
many	TRBV11-2	TRBJ1-2	-	TGTGCCAGCAGCTTAGATCCCCGGGGGTTCCGGCATGGCTACACCTTC	CASSLDPRGFRHGYTF
many	TRBV19	TRBJ2-3	TRBD1	TGTGCCAGTAGTCGAACAGGGGGCACAGATACGCAGTATTTT	CASSRTGGTDTQYF
-	TRBV19	TRBJ2-3	TRBD2	TGTGCCAGTAGTAGTAGCGGGATGGGATCAGATACGCAGTATTTT	CASSSSGMGSDTQYF
many	TRBV3-1	TRBJ2-1	-	TGTGCCAGCAGCTGGGGCAGGTCCTACAATGGGCAGTTCTTC	CASSWGRSYNGQFF
-	TRBV5-1	TRBJ2-3	-	TGCGCCAGCGCACTAGGGGACTTTAGCACAGATAAGCAGTATTTT	CASALGDFSTDKQYF
medium-sized	TRBV12-3/TRBV12-4	TRBJ1-3	-	TGTGCCAGCAGCGCCCCGGGCCGCTCTGGAAACACCATATATTTT	CASSAPGRSGNTIYF
few	TRBV20-1	TRBJ1-2	TRBD1	TGCAGTGCTAGAGGCCAGGGGACAGGGTTAGATGGCTACACCTTC	CSARGQGTGLDGYTF
many	TRBV28	TRBJ2-5	-	TGTGCCTCCGGGAAAGGGGGACGGGGGGACCAAGAGACCCAGTACTTC	CASGKGGRGDQETQYF
many	TRBV20-1	TRBJ2-2	-	TGCAGTGCTAGAGATCTTTACACCGGGGAGCTGTTTTTT	CSARDLYTGELFF
many	TRBV18	TRBJ2-7	TRBD2	TGTGCCAGCTCACCAAGCGGGGTCTCCTACGAGCAGTACTTC	CASSPSGVSYEQYF
many	TRBV7-9	TRBJ1-4	-	TGTGCCAGCAGCCGGATCCCGGGGGGGCGCCCTGAAAAACTGTTTTTT	CASSRIPGGRPEKLFF
many	TRBV18	TRBJ2-5	TRBD2	TGTGCCAGCTCACCACTTAGAGCGGGAGGTTCGGAGACCCAGTACTTC	CASSPLRAGGSETQYF
few	TRBV16	TRBJ2-4	TRBD2	TGTGCCAGCAGCCCGACTAGCTCTATGGGCATTCAGTACTTC	CASSPTSSMGIQYF
many	TRBV28	TRBJ1-1	-	TGTGCCAGCAGGATAAACTGGGATGAAGCTTTCTTT	CASRINWDEAFF
once	TRBV4-1	TRBJ1-2	-	TGCGCCAGCAGCTTCCAAGCGGGCGGACTCTATGGCTACACCTTC	CASSFQAGGLYGYTF
many	TRBV3-1	TRBJ2-1	TRBD2	TGTGCCAGCAGCTTTCGGACTAGCGGGAGATATGAGCAGTTCTTC	CASSFRTSGRYEQFF
medium-sized	TRBV5-1	TRBJ2-3	-	TGCGCCAGCAGCGCCAGGACTCAAAAAGGCACAGATACGCAGTATTTT	CASSARTQKGTDTQYF
-	TRBV7-2	TRBJ2-1	TRBD2	TGTGCCAGCAGCTTAAGAGGTAGCGGGACCGTCTACGAGCAGTTCTTC	CASSLRGSGTVYEQFF
once	TRBV6-2/TRBV6-3	TRBJ1-6	-	TGTGCCAGCATTACCTTCGGGAATAATTCACCCCTCCACTTT	CASITFGNNSPLHF
once	TRBV6-1	TRBJ1-3	TRBD1	TGTGCCAGCAGCTTCGACAGGGCGTCTGTAAACACCATGTATTTT	CASSFDRASVNTMYF
-	TRBV28	TRBJ1-1	-	TGTGCCAGCAGTATGCTGGGGCCAACCTCAAGAGGGGCTTTCTTT	CASSMLGPTSRGAFF
medium-sized	TRBV28	TRBJ1-1	-	TGTGCCAGCAGTTTTGGTAGGAACACTGAAGCTTTCTTT	CASSFGRNTEAFF
-	TRBV12-3/TRBV12-4	TRBJ1-5	-	TGTGTCAGAAGTGTAGGAAGCAATCAGCCCCAGCATTTT	CVRSVGSNQPQHF
medium-sized	TRBV28	TRBJ2-1	TRBD1	TGTGCCAGCAGTTTAGGGGACAGGGCGGATGAGCAGTTCTTC	CASSLGDRADEQFF
once	TRBV20-1	TRBJ1-1	-	TGCAGTGCTATAACCCTCACTGAAGCTTTCTTT	CSAITLTEAFF
many	TRBV5-6	TRBJ2-3	-	TGTGCCAGCAGCTCAGCCCTAACTGGTACAGATACGCAGTATTTT	CASSSALTGTDTQYF
many	TRBV4-1	TRBJ2-5	TRBD2	TGCGCCAGCAGCCAAGATGGGCAACTAGCGGCCGGGAGGGACCAGTACTTC	CASSQDGQLAAGRDQYF
many	TRBV18	TRBJ2-3	-	TGTGCCAGCTCACCGAAAACTCCCACAGATACGCAGTATTTT	CASSPKTPTDTQYF
-	TRBV20-1	TRBJ2-1	-	TGCAGTGCTAGAGATCCCGGACTATATCAGTTCTTC	CSARDPGLYQFF
-	TRBV30	TRBJ1-5	-	TGTGCCTGGAGTGTACAGTCAGGCAGTCATCAGCCCCATCATTTT	CAWSVQSGSHQPHHF
-	TRBV2	TRBJ2-3	TRBD2	TGTGCCAGCTCACCTAGCGGGAGTCGAGGGGGAACAGATACGCAGTATTTT	CASSPSGSRGGTDTQYF
many	TRBV18	TRBJ2-7	TRBD2	TGTGCCAGCTCACCAGGACTAGCGGAATACTCCTACGAGCAGTACTTC	CASSPGLAEYSYEQYF
medium-sized	TRBV20-1	TRBJ2-7	TRBD1	TGCAGTGCCTTCCGGGACAGGGCTTACGAGCAGTACTTC	CSAFRDRAYEQYF
many	TRBV29-1	TRBJ2-5	-	TGCAGCGTTGGGGCCTTCCAAGAGACCCAGTACTTC	CSVGAFQETQYF
-	TRBV7-2	TRBJ2-3	-	TGTGCCAGCATTGGCAGCACAGATACGCAGTATTTT	CASIGSTDTQYF
many	TRBV20-1	TRBJ2-5	TRBD2	TGCAGTGCTAGAGTGGAATGGACTAGCGGGAGACACGTCAGTAGAGAGACCCAGTACTTC	CSARVEWTSGRHVSRETQYF
many	TRBV27	TRBJ2-3	-	TGTGCCAGCAGTTCATCTTTTGTGGGAGATACGCAGTATTTT	CASSSSFVGDTQYF